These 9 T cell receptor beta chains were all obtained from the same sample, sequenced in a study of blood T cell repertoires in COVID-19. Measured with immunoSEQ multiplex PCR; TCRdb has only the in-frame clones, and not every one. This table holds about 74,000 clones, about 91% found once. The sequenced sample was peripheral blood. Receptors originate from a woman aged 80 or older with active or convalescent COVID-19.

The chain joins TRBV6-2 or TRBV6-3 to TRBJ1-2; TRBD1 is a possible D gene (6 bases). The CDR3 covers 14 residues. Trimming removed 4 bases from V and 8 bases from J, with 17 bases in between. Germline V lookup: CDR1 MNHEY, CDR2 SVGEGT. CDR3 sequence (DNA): TGTGCCAGCAGTTCCAGGGGACACCTGGGGGGCTACACCTTC. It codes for CASSSRGHLGGYTF.

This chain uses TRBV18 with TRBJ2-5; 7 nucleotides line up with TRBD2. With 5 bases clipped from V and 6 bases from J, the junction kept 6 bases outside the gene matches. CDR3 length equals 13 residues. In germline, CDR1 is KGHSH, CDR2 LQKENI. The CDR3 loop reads CASSNREVQTQYF. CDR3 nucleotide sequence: TGTGCCAGCTCAAACCGGGAGGTGCAGACCCAGTACTTC.

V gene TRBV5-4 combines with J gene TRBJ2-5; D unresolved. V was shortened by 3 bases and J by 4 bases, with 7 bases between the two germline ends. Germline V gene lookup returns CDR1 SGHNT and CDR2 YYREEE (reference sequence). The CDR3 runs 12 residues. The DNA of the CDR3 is TGTGCCAGCAGCTACGGTGGAGAGACCCAGTACTTC. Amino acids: CASSYGGETQYF.

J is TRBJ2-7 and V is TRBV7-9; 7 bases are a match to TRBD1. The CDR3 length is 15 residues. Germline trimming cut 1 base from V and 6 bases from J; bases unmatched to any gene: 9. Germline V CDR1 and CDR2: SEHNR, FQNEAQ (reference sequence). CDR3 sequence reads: CASSLVGDSIFEQYF. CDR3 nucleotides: TGTGCCAGCAGCTTAGTGGGGGACAGTATATTCGAGCAGTACTTC.

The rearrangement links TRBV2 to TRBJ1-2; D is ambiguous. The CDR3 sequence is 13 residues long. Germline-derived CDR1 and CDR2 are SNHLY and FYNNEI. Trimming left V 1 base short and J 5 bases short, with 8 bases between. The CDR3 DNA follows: TGTGCCAGCAGTGAAGGGCAGAGGTATGGCTACACCTTC. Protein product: CASSEGQRYGYTF.

The CDR3 DNA sequence: TGTGCCAGCAGCTTAGAGTGGGGCGCGGGGGAAAAACTGTTTTTT. Translating it yields CASSLEWGAGEKLFF. The rearrangement links TRBV11-2 to TRBJ1-4, with D perhaps matching TRBD1 (5 bases). Trimming removed 0 bases from V and 8 bases from J, with 13 bases in between. The V gene's germline CDR1 is SGHAT and CDR2 FQNNGV. The CDR3 extends over 15 amino acids.

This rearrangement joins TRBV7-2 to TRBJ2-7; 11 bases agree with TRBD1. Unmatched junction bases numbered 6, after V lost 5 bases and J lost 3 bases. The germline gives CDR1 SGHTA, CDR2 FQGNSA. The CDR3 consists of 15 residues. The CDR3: CASSARDRGSYEQYF. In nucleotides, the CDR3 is TGTGCCAGCAGCGCCCGGGACAGGGGGAGCTACGAGCAGTACTTC.

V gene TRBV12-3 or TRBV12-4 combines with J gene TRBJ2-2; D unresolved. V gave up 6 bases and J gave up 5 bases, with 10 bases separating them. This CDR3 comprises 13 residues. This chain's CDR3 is CASRLKITGELFF. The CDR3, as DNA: TGTGCCAGCAGACTAAAAATTACCGGGGAGCTGTTTTTT.

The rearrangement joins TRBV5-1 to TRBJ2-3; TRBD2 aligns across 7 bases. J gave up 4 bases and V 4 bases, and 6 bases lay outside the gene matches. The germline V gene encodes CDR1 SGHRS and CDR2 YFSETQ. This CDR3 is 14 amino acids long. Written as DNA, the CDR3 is TGCGCCAGCAGCCCCCTGGCGGGAGCAGATACGCAGTATTTT. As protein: CASSPLAGADTQYF.